This is a list of T cell receptor beta chains from one sample in a study of shared clonotypes between healthy human individuals. Assay used: immunoSEQ multiplex PCR; TCRdb lists only in-frame clones, some missing. The table lists a few million clones, 85% to 95% of them singletons, with around 1.7% in the top ten. Sequencing used naive CD8+ T cells from PBMCs. The receptor source for this set is a man aged 18 to 30 in good health. Some clones in this sample may be carry-over from other donors' samples. Each CDR3 is given with its conserved first and last residue. D genes are given only for firm matches. Part of the rows lack a size; the others show once, few, many or a class for expanded clones.

>TRBJ2-7|NA|TRBD2|TRBV4-1
TGCGCCAGCAGCCAAACAGCGGGAGGATCCTACGAGCAGTACTTC
CASSQTAGGSYEQYF
>TRBJ1-1|NA|NA|TRBV5-1
TGCGCCAGCAGCTTGGTTGGTGCAGATATGAACACTGAAGCTTTCTTT
CASSLVGADMNTEAFF
>TRBJ2-5|NA|NA|TRBV6-5
TGTGCCAGCAGTTACCCCGGACAGATTCAAGAGACCCAGTACTTC
CASSYPGQIQETQYF
>TRBJ2-1|NA|NA|TRBV7-2
TGTGCCAGCCAGGGACGTAACTCCTACAATGAGCAGTTCTTC
CASQGRNSYNEQFF
>TRBJ1-1|NA|TRBD1|TRBV5-1
TGCGCCAGCAGCTTGGGGACAGGGGGCTTCAGCGGCACTGAAGCTTTCTTT
CASSLGTGGFSGTEAFF
>TRBJ2-2|NA|TRBD2|TRBV7-8
TGTGCCAGCAGCACCCCAAGGGGCGGGAGCTCCGGGGAGCTGTTTTTT
CASSTPRGGSSGELFF
>TRBJ2-5|NA|NA|TRBV10-1
TGCGCCAGCAAATTGGGGGAGAGACATGAGACCCAGTACTTC
CASKLGERHETQYF
>TRBJ2-1|NA|TRBD1|TRBV28
TGTGCCAGCAGTGGGACAGGGGGCTACAATGAGCAGTTCTTC
CASSGTGGYNEQFF
>TRBJ2-1|once|NA|TRBV6-5
TGTGCCAGCAGTTACGACGGAACTTACAATGAGCAGTTCTTC
CASSYDGTYNEQFF
>TRBJ1-1|NA|TRBD1|TRBV7-9
TGTGCCAGCAGCGCACGGGACAGTTTGAACACTGAAGCTTTCTTT
CASSARDSLNTEAFF
>TRBJ2-2|NA|NA|TRBV18
TGTGCCAGCTCACCACCGGTGGCGAACACCGGGGAGCTGTTTTTT
CASSPPVANTGELFF
>TRBJ2-7|NA|TRBD2|TRBV2
TGTGCCAGCAGTGGAACGGCTGATAGCGGGAAGGCGTACGAGCAGTACTTC
CASSGTADSGKAYEQYF
>TRBJ2-1|NA|NA|TRBV6-6
TGTGCCAGCACCCTTAACCCTTACAATGAGCAGTTCTTC
CASTLNPYNEQFF
>TRBJ2-4|NA|NA|TRBV28
TGTGCCAGCAGTTTATTAGAGGTGGGAGCCAAAAACATTCAGTACTTC
CASSLLEVGAKNIQYF
>TRBJ1-1|NA|NA|TRBV11-2
TGTGCCAGCAGCCCGACAGACATGAACACTGAAGCTTTCTTT
CASSPTDMNTEAFF
>TRBJ1-1|few|NA|TRBV25-1
TGTGCCAGCAGTGAATCGAGGGGCTCGGCTTTCTTT
CASSESRGSAFF
>TRBJ2-1|NA|NA|TRBV20-1
TGCAGTGCCCCGAGGGGGGCTGAGCAGTTCTTC
CSAPRGAEQFF
>TRBJ2-7|NA|TRBD1|TRBV5-1
TGCGCCAGCAGCTTGGTGGGACAGGCCTACGAGCAGTACTTC
CASSLVGQAYEQYF
>TRBJ2-7|NA|TRBD2|TRBV4-1
TGCGCCAGCAGCCCCGACGCCTCGGGACTAGCGGTAACCTACGAGCAGTACTTC
CASSPDASGLAVTYEQYF
>TRBJ1-5|once|TRBD1|TRBV29-1
TGCAGCGTGGCGACAGGGTATAGCAATCAGCCCCAGCATTTT
CSVATGYSNQPQHF
>TRBJ2-7|NA|TRBD1|TRBV29-1
TGCAGCGTTAGGACAGGGGTCTACGAGCAGTACTTC
CSVRTGVYEQYF
>TRBJ1-3|NA|NA|TRBV6-5
TGTGCCAGCAGTTACTCCTTTGGAAACACCATATATTTT
CASSYSFGNTIYF
>TRBJ2-3|NA|NA|TRBV4-3
TGCGCCAGCAGCCATCGAGGTATGGGGGAAATCACAGATACGCAGTATTTT
CASSHRGMGEITDTQYF
>TRBJ2-7|NA|NA|TRBV5-4
TGTGCCAGCAGCTTGATGTTCAGGGAAATGGACGAGCAGTACTTC
CASSLMFREMDEQYF
>TRBJ1-1|few|NA|TRBV30
TGTGCCTGGAAGTTATGGGACCTCCATGGAGCTTTCTTT
CAWKLWDLHGAFF
>TRBJ2-3|NA|NA|TRBV5-1
TGCGCCAGCAGCTTGTATACTAGAGATGGGTCTCCAGATACGCAGTATTTT
CASSLYTRDGSPDTQYF
>TRBJ2-1|NA|TRBD1|TRBV5-6
TGTGCCAGCAGCCGCTGGACAGGGCTTAACAATGAGCAGTTCTTC
CASSRWTGLNNEQFF
>TRBJ2-1|NA|TRBD2|TRBV11-3
TGTGCCAGCAGCTTAAGAGGTAGCGGGATCTCCTACAATGAGCAGTTCTTC
CASSLRGSGISYNEQFF
>TRBJ2-3|NA|NA|TRBV29-1
TGCAGCGCCGCGACTCATCGCACAGATACGCAGTATTTT
CSAATHRTDTQYF
>TRBJ2-7|NA|NA|TRBV5-1
TGCGCCAGCAGCTTCACCTCAGGGGCCACCTACGAGCAGTACTTC
CASSFTSGATYEQYF
>TRBJ1-1|NA|TRBD1|TRBV5-1
TGCGCCAGCAGCCTCTTCGACAGGGGGTATGCTGAAGCTTTCTTT
CASSLFDRGYAEAFF
>TRBJ2-1|NA|TRBD1|TRBV25-1
TGTGCCAGCAGTGGACCGGGACAGGGCCGTAATGAGCAGTTCTTC
CASSGPGQGRNEQFF
>TRBJ2-2|NA|NA|TRBV2
TGTGCCAGCAGGGAGCTTCAGGGGCTCGCCGGGGAGCTGTTTTTT
CASRELQGLAGELFF
>TRBJ2-1|NA|NA|TRBV7-9
TGTGCCAGCAGTCTAAGGGGTGATGAGCAGTTCTTC
CASSLRGDEQFF
>TRBJ1-5|NA|NA|TRBV19
TGTGCCAGTACCCTTGGGGCAGGCTATTATCAGCCCCAGCATTTT
CASTLGAGYYQPQHF
>TRBJ1-1|NA|TRBD1|TRBV5-1
TGCGCCAGCAGCTTTGGTCCGGTCGTGAGGGGGCTCGCTGAAGCTTTCTTT
CASSFGPVVRGLAEAFF
>TRBJ2-6|NA|TRBD2|TRBV9
TGTGCCAGCAGCGTCGAGCGGGGGACTAGCGGGAGGGCCAGGGCTGGGGCCAACGTCCTGACTTTC
CASSVERGTSGRARAGANVLTF
>TRBJ2-7|NA|NA|TRBV9
TGTGCCAGCAGCGTAGGAGAGGCAGCCGCCTACGAGCAGTACTTC
CASSVGEAAAYEQYF
>TRBJ1-2|NA|NA|TRBV5-4
TGTGCCAGCAGCTTGGATCGAGGGTTTGGCTACACCTTC
CASSLDRGFGYTF
>TRBJ2-3|NA|NA|TRBV4-1
TGCGCCAGCAGCCACCCTAGACAGATTAGCACAGATACGCAGTATTTT
CASSHPRQISTDTQYF
>TRBJ2-2|NA|NA|TRBV7-2
TGTGCCAGCAGCCCCGGACTCACCGGGGAGCTGTTTTTT
CASSPGLTGELFF
>TRBJ2-7|once|NA|TRBV19
TGTGCCAGTAGTTTACTGGACCGTTCCTACGAGCAGTACTTC
CASSLLDRSYEQYF
>TRBJ2-3|NA|NA|TRBV5-4
TGTGCCAGCAGCCTGGGACTCCGCGGCACAGATACGCAGTATTTT
CASSLGLRGTDTQYF
>TRBJ2-1|NA|NA|TRBV19
TGTGCCAGTAGTATGAGGGGCCTCGCCTTACCGTACAATGAGCAGTTCTTC
CASSMRGLALPYNEQFF
>TRBJ2-7|NA|NA|TRBV7-3
TGTGCCAGCAGCTTTGGGCCAGCGAGCGAGCAGTACTTC
CASSFGPASEQYF
>TRBJ2-5|NA|TRBD1|TRBV11-2
TGTGCCAGCAGCTCACGCCGACCGGGACAGGGGGCATTGGAGACCCAGTACTTC
CASSSRRPGQGALETQYF
>TRBJ2-7|NA|TRBD1|TRBV28
TGTGCCAGCAGTTCCCACGGGTTGGACAGGGCCTACGAGCAGTACTTC
CASSSHGLDRAYEQYF
>TRBJ1-3|NA|TRBD1|TRBV7-8
TGTGCCAGCAGCTCCGAGAGGGGCAGGGGGAACACCATATATTTT
CASSSERGRGNTIYF
>TRBJ1-2|NA|TRBD1|TRBV29-1
TGCAGCGTTGAAGATGACAGGGTGCTTGGCTACACCTTC
CSVEDDRVLGYTF
>TRBJ1-2|NA|NA|TRBV6-1
TGTGCCAGCAGTGAAGGGAGGCGTGGCTACACCTTC
CASSEGRRGYTF
>TRBJ1-1|few|NA|TRBV13
TGTGCCAGCAGCCCCCGCGGAGGCGGGATGAACACTGAAGCTTTCTTT
CASSPRGGGMNTEAFF
>TRBJ2-5|NA|NA|TRBV28
TGTGCCAGCAGCTCATTGACTGAGAAGACCCAGTACTTC
CASSSLTEKTQYF
>TRBJ2-7|NA|NA|TRBV7-3
TGTGCCAGCAGCCCGACAGGTTCAAGCTCCTACGAGCAGTACTTC
CASSPTGSSSYEQYF
>TRBJ2-1|NA|TRBD1|TRBV9
TGTGCCAGCAGCGTATCCATGGGACAGGGTAATGAGCAGTTCTTC
CASSVSMGQGNEQFF
>TRBJ2-7|NA|NA|TRBV11-2
TGTGCCAGCAGCTTAGGGGTCGGGGGAGAAGTACCCTACGAGCAGTACTTC
CASSLGVGGEVPYEQYF
>TRBJ2-1|NA|TRBD2|TRBV10-3
TGTGCCATCAGTGGGTATGAGGCTAGCGGGATAAATGAGCAGTTCTTC
CAISGYEASGINEQFF
>TRBJ1-5|NA|NA|TRBV27
TGTGCCAGCAGTTTGTCCTTGGGGGTAGGCCAGCCCCAGCATTTT
CASSLSLGVGQPQHF